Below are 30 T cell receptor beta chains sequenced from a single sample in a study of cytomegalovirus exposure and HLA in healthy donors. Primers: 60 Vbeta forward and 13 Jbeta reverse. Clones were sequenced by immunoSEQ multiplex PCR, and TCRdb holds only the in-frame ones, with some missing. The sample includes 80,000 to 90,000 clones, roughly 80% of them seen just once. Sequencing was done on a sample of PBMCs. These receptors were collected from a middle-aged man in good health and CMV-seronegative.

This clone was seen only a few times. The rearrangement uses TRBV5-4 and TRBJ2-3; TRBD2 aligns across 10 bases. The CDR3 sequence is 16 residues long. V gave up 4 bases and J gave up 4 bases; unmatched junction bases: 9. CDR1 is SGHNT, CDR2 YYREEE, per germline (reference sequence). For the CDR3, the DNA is TGTGCCAGCAGCCTGACAGCGGGGGGGCCGGCAGATACGCAGTATTTT. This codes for CASSLTAGGPADTQYF.

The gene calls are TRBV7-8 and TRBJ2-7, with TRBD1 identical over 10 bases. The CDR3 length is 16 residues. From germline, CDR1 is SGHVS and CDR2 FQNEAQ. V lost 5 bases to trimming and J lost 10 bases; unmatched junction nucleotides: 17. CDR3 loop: CASSPRTGGTGGAQYF. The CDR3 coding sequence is TGTGCCAGCAGCCCAAGGACAGGGGGAACTGGGGGCGCCCAGTACTTC.

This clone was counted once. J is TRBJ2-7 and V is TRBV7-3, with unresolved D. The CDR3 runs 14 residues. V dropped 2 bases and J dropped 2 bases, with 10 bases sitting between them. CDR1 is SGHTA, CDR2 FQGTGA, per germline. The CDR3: CASSLGHKAYEQYF. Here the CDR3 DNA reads TGTGCCAGCAGCTTAGGTCACAAAGCCTACGAGCAGTACTTC.

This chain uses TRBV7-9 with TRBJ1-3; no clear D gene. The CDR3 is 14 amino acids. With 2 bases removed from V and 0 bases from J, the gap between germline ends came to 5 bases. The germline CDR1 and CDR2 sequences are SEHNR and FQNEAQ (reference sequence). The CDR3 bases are TGTGCCAGCAGCTTATTGAGCTCTGGAAACACCATATATTTT. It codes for CASSLLSSGNTIYF. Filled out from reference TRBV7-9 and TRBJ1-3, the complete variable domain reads DTGVSQNPRHKITKRGQNVTFRCDPISEHNRLYWYRQTLGQGPEFLTYFQNEAQLEKSRLLSDRFSAERPKGSFSTLEIQRTEQGDSAMYLCASSLLSSGNTIYFGEGSWLTVV.

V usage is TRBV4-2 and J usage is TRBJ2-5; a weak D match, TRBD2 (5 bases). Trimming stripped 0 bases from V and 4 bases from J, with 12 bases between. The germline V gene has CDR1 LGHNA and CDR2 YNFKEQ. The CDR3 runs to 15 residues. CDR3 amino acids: CASSQDSGMGETQYF. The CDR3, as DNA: TGTGCCAGCAGCCAAGATTCGGGAATGGGAGAGACCCAGTACTTC.

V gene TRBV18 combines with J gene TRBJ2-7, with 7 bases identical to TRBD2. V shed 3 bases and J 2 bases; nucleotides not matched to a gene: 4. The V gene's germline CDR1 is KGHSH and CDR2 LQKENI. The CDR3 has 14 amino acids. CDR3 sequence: CASSPGRVAYEQYF. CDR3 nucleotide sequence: TGTGCCAGCTCACCGGGGAGGGTGGCCTACGAGCAGTACTTC.

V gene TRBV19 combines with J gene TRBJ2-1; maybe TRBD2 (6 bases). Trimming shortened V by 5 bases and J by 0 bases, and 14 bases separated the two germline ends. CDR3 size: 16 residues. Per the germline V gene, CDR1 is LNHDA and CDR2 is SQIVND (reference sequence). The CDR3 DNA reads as TGTGCCAGTAGTTTTCTGGGGGGAGGCTCCTACAATGAGCAGTTCTTC. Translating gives CASSFLGGGSYNEQFF. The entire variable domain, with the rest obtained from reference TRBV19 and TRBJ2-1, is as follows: DGGITQSPKYLFRKEGQNVTLSCEQNLNHDAMYWYRQDPGQGLRLIYYSQIVNDFQKGDIAEGYSVSREKKESFPLTVTSAQKNPTAFYLCASSFLGGGSYNEQFFGPGTRLTVL.

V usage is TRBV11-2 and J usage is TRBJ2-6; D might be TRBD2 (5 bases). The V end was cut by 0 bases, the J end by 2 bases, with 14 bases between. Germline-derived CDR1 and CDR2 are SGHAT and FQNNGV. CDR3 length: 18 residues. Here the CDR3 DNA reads TGTGCCAGCAGCTTAGAGGTCAGTGTCGGGGCTGGGGCCAACGTCCTGACTTTC. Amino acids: CASSLEVSVGAGANVLTF.

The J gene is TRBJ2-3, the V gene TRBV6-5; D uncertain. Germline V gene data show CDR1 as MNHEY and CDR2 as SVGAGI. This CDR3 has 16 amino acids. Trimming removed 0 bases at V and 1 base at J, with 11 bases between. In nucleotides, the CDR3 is TGTGCCAGCAGTTACTCGAGATCGGCGGGCACAGATACGCAGTATTTT. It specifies CASSYSRSAGTDTQYF.

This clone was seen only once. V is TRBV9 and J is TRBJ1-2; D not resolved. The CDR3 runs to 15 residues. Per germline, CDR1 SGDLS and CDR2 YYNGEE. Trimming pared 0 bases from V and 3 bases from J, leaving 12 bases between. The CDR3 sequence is CASSVGSLSHYGYTF. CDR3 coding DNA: TGTGCCAGCAGCGTAGGTTCGTTATCCCACTATGGCTACACCTTC. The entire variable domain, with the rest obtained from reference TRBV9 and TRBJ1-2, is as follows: DSGVTQTPKHLITATGQRVTLRCSPRSGDLSVYWYQQSLDQGLQFLIQYYNGEERAKGNILERFSAQQFPDLHSELNLSSLELGDSALYFCASSVGSLSHYGYTFGSGTRLTVV.

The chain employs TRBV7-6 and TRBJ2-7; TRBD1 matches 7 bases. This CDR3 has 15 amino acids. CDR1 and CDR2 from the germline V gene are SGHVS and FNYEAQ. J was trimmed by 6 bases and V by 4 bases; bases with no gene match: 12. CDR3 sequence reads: CASSYRTGTLIEQYF. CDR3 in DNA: TGTGCCAGCAGCTATCGGACAGGAACCCTAATCGAGCAGTACTTC.

CDR3: CASSVDGGNTIYF. Written as DNA, the CDR3 is TGTGCCAGCAGCGTAGATGGCGGGAACACCATATATTTT. The chain couples TRBV9 to TRBJ1-3, with D unclear. Looked up from germline, CDR1 is SGDLS and CDR2 is YYNGEE. Trimming stripped 0 bases from V and 7 bases from J, with 8 bases between. CDR3 length: 13 amino acids.

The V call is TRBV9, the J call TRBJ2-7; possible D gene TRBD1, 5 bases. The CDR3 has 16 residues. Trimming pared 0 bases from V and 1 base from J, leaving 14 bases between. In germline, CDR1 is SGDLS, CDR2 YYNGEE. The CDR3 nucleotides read TGTGCCAGCAGCGTAGCCCCTGGGGCAGCGTCCTACGAGCAGTACTTC. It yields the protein CASSVAPGAASYEQYF.

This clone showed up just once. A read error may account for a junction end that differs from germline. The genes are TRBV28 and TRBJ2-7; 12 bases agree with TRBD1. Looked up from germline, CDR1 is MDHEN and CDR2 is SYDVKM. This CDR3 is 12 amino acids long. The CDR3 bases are TGTGCCAGCAGTTTCCGGGACAGGGGGCGATTTTTC. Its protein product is CASSFRDRGRFF.

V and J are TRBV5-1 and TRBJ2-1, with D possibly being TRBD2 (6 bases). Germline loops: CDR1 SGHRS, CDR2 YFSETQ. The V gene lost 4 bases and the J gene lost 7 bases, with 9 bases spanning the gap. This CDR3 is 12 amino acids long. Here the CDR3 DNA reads TGCGCCAGCAGCCCGGAGGGGAATGAGCAGTTCTTC. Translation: CASSPEGNEQFF. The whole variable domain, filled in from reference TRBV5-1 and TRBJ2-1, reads KAGVTQTPRYLIKTRGQQVTLSCSPISGHRSVSWYQQTPGQGLQFLFEYFSETQRNKGNFPGRFSGRQFSNSRSEMNVSTLELGDSALYLCASSPEGNEQFFGPGTRLTVL.

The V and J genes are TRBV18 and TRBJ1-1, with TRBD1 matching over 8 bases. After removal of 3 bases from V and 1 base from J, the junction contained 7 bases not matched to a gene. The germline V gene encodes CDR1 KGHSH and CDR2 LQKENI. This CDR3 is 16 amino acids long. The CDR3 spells CASSPLRTGPNTEAFF. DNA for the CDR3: TGTGCCAGCTCACCCCTAAGGACAGGGCCGAACACTGAAGCTTTCTTT.

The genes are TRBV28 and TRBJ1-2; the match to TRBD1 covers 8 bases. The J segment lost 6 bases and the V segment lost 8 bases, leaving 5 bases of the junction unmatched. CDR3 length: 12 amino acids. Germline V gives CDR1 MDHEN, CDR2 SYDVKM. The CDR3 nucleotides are TGTGCCAGCCAGACAGGGGTAAATGGCTACACCTTC. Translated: CASQTGVNGYTF.

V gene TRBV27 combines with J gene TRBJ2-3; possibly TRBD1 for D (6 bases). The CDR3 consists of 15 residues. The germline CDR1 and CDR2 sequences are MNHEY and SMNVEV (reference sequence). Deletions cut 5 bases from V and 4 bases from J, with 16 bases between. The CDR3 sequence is CASSATGFGPDTQYF. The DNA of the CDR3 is TGTGCCAGCAGTGCGACAGGTTTTGGACCAGATACGCAGTATTTT.

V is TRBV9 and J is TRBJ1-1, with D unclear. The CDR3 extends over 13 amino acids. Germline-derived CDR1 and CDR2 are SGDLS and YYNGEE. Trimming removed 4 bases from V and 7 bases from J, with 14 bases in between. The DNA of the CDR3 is TGTGCCAGCAGCTCCTTCGGGGTTGGTGAAGCTTTCTTT. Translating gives CASSSFGVGEAFF.

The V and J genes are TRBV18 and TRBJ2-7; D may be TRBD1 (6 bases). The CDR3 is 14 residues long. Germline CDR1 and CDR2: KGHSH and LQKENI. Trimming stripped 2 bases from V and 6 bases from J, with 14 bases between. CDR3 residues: CASSPGDTSGEQYF. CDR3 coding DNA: TGTGCCAGCTCACCAGGGGACACCTCCGGCGAGCAGTACTTC.

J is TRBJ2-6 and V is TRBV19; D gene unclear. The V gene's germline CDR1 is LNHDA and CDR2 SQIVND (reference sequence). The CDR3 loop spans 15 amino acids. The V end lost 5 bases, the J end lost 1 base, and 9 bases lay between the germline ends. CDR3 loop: CASSDRTSGANVLTF. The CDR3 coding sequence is TGTGCCAGTAGTGATAGAACTTCTGGGGCCAACGTCCTGACTTTC.

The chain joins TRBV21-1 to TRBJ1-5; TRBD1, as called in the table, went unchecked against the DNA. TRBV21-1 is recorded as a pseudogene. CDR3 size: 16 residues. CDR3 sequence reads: CASSTPPGQGDQPQHF. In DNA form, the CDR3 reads TGTGCCAGCAGCACCCCCCCGGGACAGGGCGATCAGCCCCAGCATTTT.

The CDR3 sequence is CATGQGGVYGYTF. The CDR3 bases are TGTGCCACCGGACAGGGGGGAGTCTATGGCTACACCTTC. V is TRBV28 and J is TRBJ1-2, with TRBD1 matching 10 bases. This CDR3 is built from 13 residues. With V trimmed by 10 bases and J by 4 bases, 6 bases remained unmatched. CDR1 MDHEN and CDR2 SYDVKM come from the germline V gene.

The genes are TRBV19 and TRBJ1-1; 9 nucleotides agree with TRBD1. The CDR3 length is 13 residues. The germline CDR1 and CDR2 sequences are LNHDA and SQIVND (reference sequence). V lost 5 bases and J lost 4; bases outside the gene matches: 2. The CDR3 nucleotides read TGTGCCAGTAGTTCGACAGGGGGCACTGAAGCTTTCTTT. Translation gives CASSSTGGTEAFF.

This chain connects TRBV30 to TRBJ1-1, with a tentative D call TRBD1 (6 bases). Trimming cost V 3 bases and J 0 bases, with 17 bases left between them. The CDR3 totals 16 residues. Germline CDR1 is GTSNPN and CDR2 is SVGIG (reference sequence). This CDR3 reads CAWRRAGGRLNTEAFF. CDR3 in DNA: TGTGCCTGGAGACGGGCGGGGGGGCGGTTGAACACTGAAGCTTTCTTT.

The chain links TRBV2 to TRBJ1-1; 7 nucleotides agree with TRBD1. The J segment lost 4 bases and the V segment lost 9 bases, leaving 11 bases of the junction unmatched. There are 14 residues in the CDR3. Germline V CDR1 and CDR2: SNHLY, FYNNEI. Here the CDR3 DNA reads TGTGCCAGGTTCAGGGGGACGTTTGGCACTGAAGCTTTCTTT. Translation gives CARFRGTFGTEAFF.

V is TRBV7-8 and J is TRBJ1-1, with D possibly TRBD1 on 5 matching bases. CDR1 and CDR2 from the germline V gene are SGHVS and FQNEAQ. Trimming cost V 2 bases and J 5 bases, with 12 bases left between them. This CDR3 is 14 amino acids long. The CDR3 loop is CASSLQGTRTEAFF. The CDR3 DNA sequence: TGTGCCAGCAGCTTACAGGGAACGAGGACTGAAGCTTTCTTT.

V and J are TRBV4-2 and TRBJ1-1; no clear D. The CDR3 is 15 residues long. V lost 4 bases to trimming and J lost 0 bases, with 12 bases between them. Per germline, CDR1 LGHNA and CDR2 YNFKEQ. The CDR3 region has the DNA TGTGCCAGCAGCCCTGACATCGGGATGAACACTGAAGCTTTCTTT. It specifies CASSPDIGMNTEAFF.

The CDR3 DNA is TGTGCCAGCAGTTCCTCAGGGGCCGCCTCCTACGAGCAGTACTTC. Protein product: CASSSSGAASYEQYF. This chain links TRBV28 with TRBJ2-7, with D possibly being TRBD1 (6 bases). V shed 4 bases and J shed 0 bases, with 13 bases lying between them. In germline, CDR1 is MDHEN, CDR2 SYDVKM. The CDR3 spans 15 residues.

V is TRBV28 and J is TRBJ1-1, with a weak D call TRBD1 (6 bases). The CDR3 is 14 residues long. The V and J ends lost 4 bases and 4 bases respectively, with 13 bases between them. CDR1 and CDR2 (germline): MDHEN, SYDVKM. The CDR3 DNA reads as TGTGCCAGCAGTTCACAGGGATGGTCCACTGAAGCTTTCTTT. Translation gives CASSSQGWSTEAFF.